One and the same sample provided the 7 T cell receptor beta chains below, sequenced in a study of T cells after yellow fever vaccination. One entry per CDR3 protein results from TCRdb running MiXCR on the 5' RACE reads. The sample has 150,000 to 200,000 distinct CDR3 sequences, 5.5% to 7.5% seen once. The source material was CD4+ T cells sorted from PBMCs, sampled on the day of the first yellow fever vaccination. Receptor source: a man between 18 and 35 years old who received the YFV17D yellow fever vaccine.

This rearrangement joins TRBV6-2 or TRBV6-3 to TRBJ2-1; 7 nucleotides match TRBD2. CDR1 is MNHEY and CDR2 is SVGEGT in the germline V gene. V lost 6 bases, J lost 5 bases, and 13 bases stayed unmatched. CDR3 length: 16 amino acids. This CDR3 is CASRPWGLAANNEQFF. DNA for the CDR3: TGTGCCAGCAGACCTTGGGGCCTAGCGGCTAACAATGAGCAGTTCTTC.

This clonotype was seen a handful of times. This rearrangement joins TRBV18 to TRBJ2-5; no reliable D call. Trimming took off 0 bases at V and 0 bases at J, with 8 bases between the two ends. The CDR3 consists of 15 residues. Germline CDR1 KGHSH, CDR2 LQKENI. The CDR3 loop reads CASSPPQTYQETQYF. The CDR3 nucleotides read TGTGCCAGCTCACCACCGCAGACGTACCAAGAGACCCAGTACTTC.

This clonotype was detected a few times. The chain employs TRBV18 and TRBJ1-1; the match to TRBD1 covers 9 bases. The CDR3 has 14 residues. The V and J ends lost 5 bases and 1 base, in that order; junction bases with no gene match: 2. CDR1 is KGHSH and CDR2 is LQKENI in the germline V gene. The CDR3 DNA is TGTGCCAGCTCAGAGGACAGGGGGAACACTGAAGCTTTCTTT. Amino acid sequence: CASSEDRGNTEAFF.

This clonotype has more than one count but fewer than ten. The CDR3 here is CASSLETSGVGTQYF. CDR3 coding DNA: TGTGCCAGCAGCTTAGAGACTAGCGGGGTGGGGACCCAGTACTTC. The rearrangement joins TRBV11-2 to TRBJ2-5; TRBD2 agrees at 11 bases. Trimming removed 0 bases from V and 7 bases from J; junction bases left unmatched: 4. Germline-derived CDR1 and CDR2 are SGHAT and FQNNGV. CDR3 length: 15 amino acids.

J is TRBJ2-3 and V is TRBV3-1, with 8 positions matching TRBD2. V lost 1 base and J lost 5; bases outside the gene matches: 8. Germline CDR1 is LGHDT and CDR2 is YNNKEL (reference sequence). The CDR3 sequence is 16 residues long. In nucleotides, the CDR3 is TGTGCCAGCAGCCAAGGAGTAGCGGGGCTCATAGATACGCAGTATTTT. Amino acids: CASSQGVAGLIDTQYF.

V is TRBV12-3 or TRBV12-4 and J is TRBJ1-6; no reliable D call. The CDR3 spans 17 residues. Trimming stripped 7 bases from V and 0 bases from J, with 16 bases between. CDR3 sequence: CASTQKGRSSYNSPLHF. In DNA form, the CDR3 reads TGTGCCAGCACCCAAAAGGGCAGGAGCTCCTATAATTCACCCCTCCACTTT.

This clonotype was observed many times. The chain carries TRBV18 and TRBJ2-3; TRBD1 agrees at 7 bases. The CDR3 contains 14 residues. Germline assignment: CDR1 KGHSH and CDR2 LQKENI. The ends lost 6 bases at V and 4 bases at J; junction bases unmatched: 7. DNA of the CDR3: TGTGCCAGCTCGCTAGGGGGCTCGCCAGATACGCAGTATTTT. Its translation: CASSLGGSPDTQYF.